This TCR beta chain was obtained from a study of shared clonotypes between healthy human individuals. General observations from the study: Only blood underwent sampling, and tissue repertoires likely differ.

This clone was recorded a few times. Antigen: not known. Assay execution proceeded at the deep level. The protocol was immunoSEQ multiplex PCR, while the TCRdb copy is restricted to in-frame clones and leaves out a portion. Among some 2.4 million clones listed, over 85% were seen once. CDR1 SGDLS and CDR2 YYNGEE come from the germline V gene. This CDR3 has 14 amino acids. The V and J ends lost 4 bases and 2 bases respectively, with 12 bases between them. The source is a man younger than 35 in good health. Some clones in this sample may be carry-over from other donors' samples. The gene calls are TRBV9 and TRBJ1-1, with a weak D call TRBD1 (6 bases). The sample was naive CD4+ T cells from PBMCs. The sample's subset: CD45RA+ positively selected. CDR3 residues: CASSIGQTNTEAFF. As DNA, the CDR3 is TGTGCCAGCAGCATCGGACAGACCAACACTGAAGCTTTCTTT.